This T cell receptor (beta chain) was identified in a study of T cell repertoires in cytomegalovirus infection. V was pared by 6 bases and J by 1 base, with 12 bases between. CDR1 is MNHEY and CDR2 is SVGEGT in the germline V gene. This CDR3 has 14 residues. Via MiXCR, TCRdb re-called the reads, giving one row per CDR3 protein. In the table there are some 480,000 distinct CDR3 sequences, around a third of which are singletons. As regards this clonotype: What it recognizes is unknown.

The chain has TRBV6-2 or TRBV6-3 and TRBJ1-1; the D gene is possibly TRBD1 (6 bases). This material consisted of cultured PBMCs, taken from culture after CMV antigen stimulation. The source of this sequence is a human donor in good health (CMV status not recorded). Some clones in this sample may be carry-over from other donors' samples. CDR3 bases: TGTGCCAGCAGGAGGGACACTTGGAACACTGAAGCTTTCTTT. It translates to CASRRDTWNTEAFF.